Detailed here is one T cell receptor beta chain. The clone's antigen remains unknown. The input lacks base qualities; no much larger clone sits a single base away. Whole blood was collected in K2EDTA tubes by collaborating institutions according to the institutions' own protocols. For TCRbeta analysis, collaborator samples were shipped as frozen whole blood, as isolated PBMCs, or as DNA extracted from either sample type. TCRbeta CDR3 regions were amplified from genomic DNA by means of the immunoSEQ Assay, a bias-controlled multiplex PCR. As for the original processing: Nucleated cell counts per sample were estimated from amplification of reference gene primers within the assay. Sequence reads were collapsed and filtered to measure the absolute abundance of every unique TCRbeta CDR3 rearrangement. For each sample, productive Simpson clonality was calculated by taking the square root of Simpson's diversity index across productive rearrangements. TCRdb holds this immuneACCESS table with in-frame rearrangements only. Some clones are missing; in checked studies, unresolved V genes explain under half, and the rest has no known cause. From that table come the V and J calls and clone size; the DNA was used to work out D and trimming. This sample has 140,000 to 150,000 clones in its table, and roughly 86% of those were observed once. The leading ten clones occupy roughly 2.1% of the sample.

This specimen comes from a study of blood T cell repertoires in COVID-19 (dated by TCRdb to 2020 to 2021). Looking at the study overall: The collaborator samples originated in the United States, Italy and Spain and spanned the acute and convalescent phases of COVID-19. The prospective study material was composed of cDNA or gDNA derived from T cells, B-cell-depleted T cells, or PBMCs. The dataset comprised deeply sampled blood TCRbeta repertoires from subjects exposed to, actively infected with, or recovered from COVID-19. The repertoires were released in a freely available public database meant as a resource for research on the immune response to SARS-CoV-2. The samples were drawn from the first 160 participants of the ongoing ImmuneRACE study and from about 1,200 subjects provided by 6 global collaborators. The sample metadata nearly always contained a de-identified subject ID, COVID-19 status, age in years and sex. Where HLA class I and class II types were available, the types were taken from metadata supplied by the sample provider, not from assay-based typing. What the authors observed across the whole study: How much clinical and demographic metadata was included differed by source and by participant, and the metadata was provided uncurated.

Inclusive of the bounding cysteine and phenylalanine, the CDR3 is 18 residues long. Just CDR3 DNA is preserved here, 54 bases in frame from base 1. CDR1 and CDR2 (SGHVT, SQSDAQ) derive from the germline V gene. Unmatched junction bases come to 19, with V trimmed by 6 bases and J by 7 bases. This TCR was sampled from a human donor in a cohort sampled during active COVID-19. The sequenced sample was peripheral blood. The chain links TRBV7-4 with TRBJ1-4; TRBD1 fits 8 bases in the junction. Read as DNA, the sequence is TGTGCCAGCAGTTTTATCAGGGGAATACAGGGGGGAGGTGAAAAACTGTTTTTT. Its protein reads: CASSFIRGIQGGGEKLFF.